A selection of T cell receptor beta chains follows, all from one sample in a study of blood T cell repertoires in COVID-19. Libraries were prepared by immunoSEQ multiplex PCR; TCRdb keeps only in-frame clonotypes and omits some of them. This table has some 350,000 clones, almost 90% appearing once. Sequencing was performed on peripheral blood. The receptor source for this set is a woman in her 70s with COVID-19, enrolled during active disease. The conserved cysteine and the conserved F or W are not part of the CDR3 here.

CDR3 protein	V gene	J gene
ASSLGVGEQY	TRBV6-5	TRBJ2-7
ASSAPWDSRTGELF	TRBV7-2	TRBJ2-2
SVDRGPEAF	TRBV29-1	TRBJ1-1
ASSEDRGGYEQY	TRBV2	TRBJ2-7
ASSGTSGELTGELF	TRBV2	TRBJ2-2
ASSAGSSYEQY	TRBV5-6	TRBJ2-7
ASSLSGRDDYGYT	TRBV7-9	TRBJ1-2
ASNHLGQRNTEAF	TRBV6-5	TRBJ1-1
ASSLGEDRGISF	TRBV6-5	TRBJ1-1
ASSSWTDSNEKLF	TRBV11-2	TRBJ1-4
ASSPTGQGSHGYT	TRBV13	TRBJ1-2
ASSVATWGQDTGELF	TRBV9	TRBJ2-2
ASDPRGLGEAF	TRBV6-6	TRBJ1-1
ASSLTGGPGTEAF	TRBV27	TRBJ1-1
ASSLERSGGHYEQF	TRBV7-9	TRBJ2-1
ASSLGVGQANEQY	TRBV7-6	TRBJ2-7
ASSVGSQGQVNTEAF	TRBV9	TRBJ1-1
ASSQRPGQGFYGYT	TRBV3-1/TRBV3-2	TRBJ1-2
ASIQGAASSGANVLT	TRBV19	TRBJ2-6
ASSTDSSYNSPLH	TRBV19	TRBJ1-6
SVPRPPSRDRGSQETQY	TRBV29-1	TRBJ2-5
ASSESQGLRPQH	TRBV6-1	TRBJ1-5
AISKDRANYGYT	TRBV10-3	TRBJ1-2
ASSRGQSSYNEQF	TRBV5-1	TRBJ2-1
ASTLTAMNTEAF	TRBV28	TRBJ1-1
ASSLGGRTDTQY	TRBV28	TRBJ2-3
ASSPSGDTEAF	TRBV27	TRBJ1-1
ASSRGRSGNTIY	TRBV6-6	TRBJ1-3
AIRDRGTEGELF	TRBV10-3	TRBJ2-2
ASSSAGNSPLH	TRBV7-9	TRBJ1-6
ASSQDRAANEQF	TRBV4-3	TRBJ2-1
ASTATGKSPLH	TRBV6-5	TRBJ1-6